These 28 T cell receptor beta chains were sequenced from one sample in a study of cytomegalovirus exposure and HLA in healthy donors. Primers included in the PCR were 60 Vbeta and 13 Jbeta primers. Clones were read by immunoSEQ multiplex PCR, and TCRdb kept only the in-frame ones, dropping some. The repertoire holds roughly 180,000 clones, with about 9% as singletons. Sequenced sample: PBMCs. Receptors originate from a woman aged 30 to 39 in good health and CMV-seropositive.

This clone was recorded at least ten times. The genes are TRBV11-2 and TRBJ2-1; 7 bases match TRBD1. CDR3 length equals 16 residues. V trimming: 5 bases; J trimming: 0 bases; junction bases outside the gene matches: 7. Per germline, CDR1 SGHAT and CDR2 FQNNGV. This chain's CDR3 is CASSLLGQNSYNEQFF. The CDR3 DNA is TGTGCCAGCAGCCTCCTGGGACAGAACTCCTACAATGAGCAGTTCTTC.

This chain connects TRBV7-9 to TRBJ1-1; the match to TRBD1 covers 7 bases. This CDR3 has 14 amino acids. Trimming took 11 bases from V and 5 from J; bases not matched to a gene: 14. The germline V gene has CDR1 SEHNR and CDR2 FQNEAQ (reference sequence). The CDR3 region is CALERGRVKTEAFF. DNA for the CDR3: TGTGCCCTCGAGAGGGGGCGCGTTAAAACTGAAGCTTTCTTT.

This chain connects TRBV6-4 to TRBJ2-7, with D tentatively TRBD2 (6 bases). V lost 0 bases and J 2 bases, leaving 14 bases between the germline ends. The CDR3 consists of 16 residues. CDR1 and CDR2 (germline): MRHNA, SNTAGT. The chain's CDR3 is CASSDSPSDLPYEQYF. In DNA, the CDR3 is TGTGCCAGCAGTGACTCGCCTAGCGATCTCCCCTACGAGCAGTACTTC.

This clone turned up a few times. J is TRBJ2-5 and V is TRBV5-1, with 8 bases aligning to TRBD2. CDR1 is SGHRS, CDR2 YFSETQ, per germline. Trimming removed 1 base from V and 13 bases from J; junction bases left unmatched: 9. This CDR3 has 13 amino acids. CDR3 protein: CASSLMERESLYF. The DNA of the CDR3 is TGCGCCAGCAGCTTGATGGAGCGGGAGAGCCTGTACTTC.

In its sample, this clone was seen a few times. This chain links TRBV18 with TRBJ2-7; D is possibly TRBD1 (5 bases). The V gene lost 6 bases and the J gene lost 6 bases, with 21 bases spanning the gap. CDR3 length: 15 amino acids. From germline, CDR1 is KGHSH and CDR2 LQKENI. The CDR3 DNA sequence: TGTGCCAGCTCGCCCCCTGGCTCTAACAGGATCGAGCAGTACTTC. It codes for CASSPPGSNRIEQYF.

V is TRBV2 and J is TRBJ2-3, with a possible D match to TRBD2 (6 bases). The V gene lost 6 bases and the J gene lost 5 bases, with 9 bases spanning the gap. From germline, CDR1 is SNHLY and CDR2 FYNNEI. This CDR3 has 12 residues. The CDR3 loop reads CASRQAGDTQYF. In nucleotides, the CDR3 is TGTGCCAGCAGGCAAGCGGGAGATACGCAGTATTTT. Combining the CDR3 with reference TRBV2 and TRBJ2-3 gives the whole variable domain EPEVTQTPSHQVTQMGQEVILRCVPISNHLYFYWYRQILGQKVEFLVSFYNNEISEKSEIFDDQFSVERPDGSNFTLKIRSTKLEDSAMYFCASRQAGDTQYFGPGTRLTVL.

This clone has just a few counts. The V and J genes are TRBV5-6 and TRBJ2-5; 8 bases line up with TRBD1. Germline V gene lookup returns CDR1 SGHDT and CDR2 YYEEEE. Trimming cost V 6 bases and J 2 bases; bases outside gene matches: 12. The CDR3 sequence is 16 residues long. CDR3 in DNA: TGTGCCAGCACGAATCGCCAGGGGGCGCAGCAAGAGACCCAGTACTTC. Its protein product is CASTNRQGAQQETQYF.

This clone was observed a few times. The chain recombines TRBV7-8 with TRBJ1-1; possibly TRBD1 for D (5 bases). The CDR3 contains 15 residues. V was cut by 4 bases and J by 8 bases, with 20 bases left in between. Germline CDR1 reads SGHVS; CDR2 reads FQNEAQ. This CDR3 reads CASSSGGLHGPEAFF. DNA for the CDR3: TGTGCCAGCAGCTCCGGGGGACTCCACGGACCCGAAGCTTTCTTT.

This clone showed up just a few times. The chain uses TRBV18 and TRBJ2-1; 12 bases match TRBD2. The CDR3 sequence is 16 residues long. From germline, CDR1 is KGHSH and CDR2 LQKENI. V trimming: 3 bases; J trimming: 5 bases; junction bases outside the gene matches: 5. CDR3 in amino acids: CASSPRLAGENNEQFF. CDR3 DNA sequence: TGTGCCAGCTCACCCCGACTAGCGGGAGAAAACAATGAGCAGTTCTTC. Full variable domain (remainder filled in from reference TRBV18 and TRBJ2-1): NAGVMQNPRHLVRRRGQEARLRCSPMKGHSHVYWYRQLPEEGLKFMVYLQKENIIDESGMPKERFSAEFPKEGPSILRIQQVVRGDSAAYFCASSPRLAGENNEQFFGPGTRLTVL.

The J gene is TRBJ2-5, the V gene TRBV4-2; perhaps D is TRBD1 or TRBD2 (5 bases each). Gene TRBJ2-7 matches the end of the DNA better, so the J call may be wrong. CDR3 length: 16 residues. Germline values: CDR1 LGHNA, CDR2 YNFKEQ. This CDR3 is CASSQYEGLGAYEQYF. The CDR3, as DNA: TGTGCCAGCAGCCAATACGAGGGGTTGGGGGCCTACGAGCAGTACTTC.

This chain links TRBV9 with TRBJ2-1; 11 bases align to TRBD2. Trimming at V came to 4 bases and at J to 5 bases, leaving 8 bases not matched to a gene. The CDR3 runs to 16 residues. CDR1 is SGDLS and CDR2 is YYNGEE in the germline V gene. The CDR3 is CASSLTGTSGNNEQFF. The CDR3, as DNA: TGTGCCAGCAGCCTTACCGGGACTAGCGGCAACAATGAGCAGTTCTTC.

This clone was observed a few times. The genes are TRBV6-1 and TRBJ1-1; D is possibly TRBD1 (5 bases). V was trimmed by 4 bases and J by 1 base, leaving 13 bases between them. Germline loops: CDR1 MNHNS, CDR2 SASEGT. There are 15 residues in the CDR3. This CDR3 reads CASSVKWGGNTEAFF. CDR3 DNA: TGTGCCAGCAGTGTGAAGTGGGGGGGGAACACTGAAGCTTTCTTT.

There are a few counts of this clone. CDR3 amino acids: CASSESQRESYNEQFF. In DNA, the CDR3 is TGTGCCAGCAGTGAATCCCAGCGGGAGTCCTACAATGAGCAGTTCTTC. The chain uses TRBV25-1 and TRBJ2-1; 8 bases map to TRBD2. With 1 base clipped from V and 1 base from J, the junction kept 3 bases outside the gene matches. The V gene's germline CDR1 is MGHDK and CDR2 SYGVNS. CDR3 size: 16 residues.

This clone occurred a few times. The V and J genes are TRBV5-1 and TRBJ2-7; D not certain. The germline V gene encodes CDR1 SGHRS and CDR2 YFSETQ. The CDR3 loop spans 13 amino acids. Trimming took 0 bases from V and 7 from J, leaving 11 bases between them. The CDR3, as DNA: TGCGCCAGCAGCTTGGTATTAGCCGAAGAGCAGTACTTC. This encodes CASSLVLAEEQYF.

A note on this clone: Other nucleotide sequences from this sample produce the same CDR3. The CDR3 DNA reads as TGTGCCTGGAGTGTAGGACAGGGGTACGAGCAGTACTTC. This codes for CAWSVGQGYEQYF. J is TRBJ2-7 and V is TRBV30; the match to TRBD1 covers 9 bases. V was clipped by 0 bases and J by 4 bases; unmatched bases: 1. CDR1 is GTSNPN, CDR2 SVGIG, per germline (reference sequence). The CDR3 is made up of 13 amino acids.

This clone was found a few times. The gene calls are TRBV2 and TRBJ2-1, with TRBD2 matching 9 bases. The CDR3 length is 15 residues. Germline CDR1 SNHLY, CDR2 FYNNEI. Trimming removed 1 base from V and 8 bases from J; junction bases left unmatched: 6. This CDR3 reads CASSEEGLAGDEQFF. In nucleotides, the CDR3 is TGTGCCAGCAGTGAAGAGGGACTAGCAGGGGATGAGCAGTTCTTC.

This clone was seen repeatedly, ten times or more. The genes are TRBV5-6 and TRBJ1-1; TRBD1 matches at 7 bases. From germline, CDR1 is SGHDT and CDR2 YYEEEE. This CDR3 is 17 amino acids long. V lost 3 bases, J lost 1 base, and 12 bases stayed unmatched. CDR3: CASSSTTGVSRNTEAFF. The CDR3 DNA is TGTGCCAGCAGCTCGACAACAGGGGTATCACGGAACACTGAAGCTTTCTTT.

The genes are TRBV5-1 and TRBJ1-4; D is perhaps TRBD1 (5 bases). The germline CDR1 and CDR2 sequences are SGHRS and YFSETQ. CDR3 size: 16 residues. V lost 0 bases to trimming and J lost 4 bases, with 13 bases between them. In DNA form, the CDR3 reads TGCGCCAGCAGCTTGGGTGCAGGGCGCCTTAATGAAAAACTGTTTTTT. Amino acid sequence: CASSLGAGRLNEKLFF. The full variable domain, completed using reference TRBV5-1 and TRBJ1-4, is KAGVTQTPRYLIKTRGQQVTLSCSPISGHRSVSWYQQTPGQGLQFLFEYFSETQRNKGNFPGRFSGRQFSNSRSEMNVSTLELGDSALYLCASSLGAGRLNEKLFFGSGTQLSVL.

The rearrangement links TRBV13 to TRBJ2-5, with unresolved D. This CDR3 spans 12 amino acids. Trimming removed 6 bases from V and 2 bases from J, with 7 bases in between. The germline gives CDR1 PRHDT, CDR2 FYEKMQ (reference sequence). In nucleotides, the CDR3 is TGTGCCAGCAGTAGAGGACAAGAGACCCAGTACTTC. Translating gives CASSRGQETQYF. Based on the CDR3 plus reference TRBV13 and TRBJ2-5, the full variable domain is AAGVIQSPRHLIKEKRETATLKCYPIPRHDTVYWYQQGPGQDPQFLISFYEKMQSDKGSIPDRFSAQQFSDYHSELNMSSLELGDSALYFCASSRGQETQYFGPGTRLLVL.

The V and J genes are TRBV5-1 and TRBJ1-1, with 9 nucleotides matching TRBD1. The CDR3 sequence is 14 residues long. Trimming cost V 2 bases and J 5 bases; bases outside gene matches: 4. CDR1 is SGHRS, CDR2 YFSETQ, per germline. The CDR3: CASSLQGARTEAFF. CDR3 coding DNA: TGCGCCAGCAGCTTACAGGGGGCGCGAACTGAAGCTTTCTTT.

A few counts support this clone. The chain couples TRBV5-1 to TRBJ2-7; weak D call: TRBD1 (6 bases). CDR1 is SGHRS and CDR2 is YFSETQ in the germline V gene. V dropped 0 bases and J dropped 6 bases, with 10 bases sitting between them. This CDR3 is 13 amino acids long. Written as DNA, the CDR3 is TGCGCCAGCAGCTTGGAAGTCAGGGGCGAGCAGTACTTC. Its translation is CASSLEVRGEQYF.

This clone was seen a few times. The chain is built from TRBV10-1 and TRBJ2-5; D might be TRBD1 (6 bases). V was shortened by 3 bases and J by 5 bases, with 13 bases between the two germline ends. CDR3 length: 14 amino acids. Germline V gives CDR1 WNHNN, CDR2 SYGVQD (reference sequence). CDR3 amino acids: CASSDLGQGETQYF. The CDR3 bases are TGCGCCAGCAGTGATTTGGGGCAGGGGGAGACCCAGTACTTC.

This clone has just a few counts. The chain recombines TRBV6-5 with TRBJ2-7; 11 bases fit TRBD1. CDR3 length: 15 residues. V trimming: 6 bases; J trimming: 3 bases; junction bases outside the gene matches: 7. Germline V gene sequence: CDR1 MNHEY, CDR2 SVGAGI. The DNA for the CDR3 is TGTGCCAGCAGCCTGCCGGGACAGGGGGGCTACGAGCAGTACTTC. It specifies CASSLPGQGGYEQYF.

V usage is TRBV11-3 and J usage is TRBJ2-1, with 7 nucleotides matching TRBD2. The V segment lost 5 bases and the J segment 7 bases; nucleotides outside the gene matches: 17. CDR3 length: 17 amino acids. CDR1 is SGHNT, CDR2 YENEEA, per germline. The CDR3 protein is CASSGLGPHGRRNEQFF. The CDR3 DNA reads TGTGCCAGCAGCGGCCTTGGACCTCACGGGAGGAGGAATGAGCAGTTCTTC.

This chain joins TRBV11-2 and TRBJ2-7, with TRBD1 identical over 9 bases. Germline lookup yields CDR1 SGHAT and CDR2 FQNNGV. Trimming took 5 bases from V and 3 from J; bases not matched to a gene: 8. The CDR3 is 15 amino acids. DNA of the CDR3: TGTGCCAGCAGCCTACATACAGGGGGCCTCTACGAGCAGTACTTC. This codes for CASSLHTGGLYEQYF.

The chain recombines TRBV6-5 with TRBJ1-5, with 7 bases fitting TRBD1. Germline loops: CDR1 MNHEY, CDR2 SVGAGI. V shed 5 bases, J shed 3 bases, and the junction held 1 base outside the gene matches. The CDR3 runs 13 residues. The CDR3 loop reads CASSEGANQPQHF. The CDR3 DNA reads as TGTGCCAGCAGTGAGGGGGCCAATCAGCCCCAGCATTTT.

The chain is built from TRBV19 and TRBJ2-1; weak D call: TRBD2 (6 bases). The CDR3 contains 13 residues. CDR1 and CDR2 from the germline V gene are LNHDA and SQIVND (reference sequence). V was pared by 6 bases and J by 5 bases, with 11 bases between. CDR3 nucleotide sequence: TGTGCCAGTAGCAGGGAGGTACACAATGAGCAGTTCTTC. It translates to CASSREVHNEQFF.

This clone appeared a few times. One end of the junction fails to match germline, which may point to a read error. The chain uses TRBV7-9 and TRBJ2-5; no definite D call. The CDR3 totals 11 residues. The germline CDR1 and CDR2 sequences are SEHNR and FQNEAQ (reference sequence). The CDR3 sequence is CASKAGEAQYF. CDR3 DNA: TGTGCCAGCAAGGCCGGAGAGGCCCAGTACTTC.